Below, 9 T cell receptor beta chains from the same sample are listed, as sequenced in a study of shared clonotypes between healthy human individuals. The method was immunoSEQ multiplex PCR; TCRdb's version includes in-frame clones alone and lacks a portion of them. This table has approximately 700,000 clones, around four fifths appearing once. Sequenced sample: memory CD4+ T cells sorted from blood. The subset: CD45RA-negative fraction. These receptors all come from a woman in her twenties or thirties in good health.

The genes are TRBV6-1 and TRBJ1-1; D is possibly TRBD1 (5 bases). This CDR3 is 13 amino acids long. V dropped 7 bases and J dropped 4 bases, with 13 bases sitting between them. Germline V gene lookup returns CDR1 MNHNS and CDR2 SASEGT. Written as DNA, the CDR3 is TGTGCCAGCAAAGCAGGGCTGGGCACTGAAGCTTTCTTT. As protein: CASKAGLGTEAFF.

The chain has TRBV6-5 and TRBJ2-1; 12 nucleotides align to TRBD2. The CDR3 has 13 residues. After removal of 8 bases from V and 10 bases from J, the junction contained 6 bases not matched to a gene. Per germline, CDR1 MNHEY and CDR2 SVGAGI. Here the CDR3 reads CASRTSGNDEQFF. The CDR3 nucleotides read TGTGCCAGCCGGACTAGCGGGAACGACGAGCAGTTCTTC.

The chain links TRBV12-5 to TRBJ2-1; no definite D call. The CDR3 length is 17 residues. V lost 6 bases, J lost 0 bases, and 18 bases lay in between. The V gene's germline CDR1 is LGHNT and CDR2 FRNRAP. The CDR3 region is CASGLKMVGSSYNEQFF. CDR3 in DNA: TGTGCTAGTGGCCTTAAGATGGTGGGAAGCTCCTACAATGAGCAGTTCTTC. Together with reference TRBV12-5 and TRBJ2-1, the CDR3 gives the full variable domain: DARVTQTPRHKVTEMGQEVTMRCQPILGHNTVFWYRQTMMQGLELLAYFRNRAPLDDSGMPKDRFSAEMPDATLATLKIQPSEPRDSAVYFCASGLKMVGSSYNEQFFGPGTRLTVL.

This sequence joins TRBV7-2 and TRBJ2-1; D may be TRBD2 (6 bases). The CDR3 is 15 residues long. Germline lookup yields CDR1 SGHTA and CDR2 FQGNSA. V lost 3 bases and J 1 base, leaving 10 bases between the germline ends. The CDR3 protein is CASSFALASYNEQFF. The CDR3 DNA reads as TGTGCCAGCAGCTTTGCACTAGCTTCCTACAATGAGCAGTTCTTC.

The CDR3 loop is CASSQEGQLCGYTF. The CDR3 nucleotides read TGCGCCAGCAGCCAAGAGGGACAGCTCTGTGGCTACACCTTC. V gene TRBV4-1 combines with J gene TRBJ1-2; 7 bases map to TRBD1. The CDR3 length is 14 residues. V shed 0 bases, J shed 7 bases, and the junction held 5 bases outside the gene matches. Germline V CDR1 and CDR2: MGHRA, YSYEKL.

The rearrangement uses TRBV18 and TRBJ2-3; 7 nucleotides align to TRBD1. The germline gives CDR1 KGHSH, CDR2 LQKENI. V shed 3 bases, J shed 6 bases, and the junction held 18 bases outside the gene matches. The length of the CDR3 is 18 residues. This CDR3 reads CASSPAMLGGHTRDTQYF. The CDR3 DNA reads TGTGCCAGCTCACCCGCCATGCTAGGGGGCCACACACGGGATACGCAGTATTTT.

The chain links TRBV18 to TRBJ2-7, with no clear D. The CDR3 is 11 residues long. Looked up from germline, CDR1 is KGHSH and CDR2 is LQKENI. V lost 2 bases, J lost 6 bases, and 5 bases lay in between. The DNA of the CDR3 is TGTGCCAGCTCACCAGCCTCCGAGCAGTACTTC. This encodes CASSPASEQYF.

The chain is built from TRBV28 and TRBJ2-3; 8 nucleotides agree with TRBD2. Germline CDR1 is MDHEN and CDR2 is SYDVKM. Trimming removed 8 bases from V and 2 bases from J; junction bases left unmatched: 9. The CDR3 is made up of 15 amino acids. The DNA for the CDR3 is TGTGCCAGCCCTCCTCGGGAGGGGTTCACAGATACGCAGTATTTT. This translates into CASPPREGFTDTQYF. Looking up the rest from reference TRBV28 and TRBJ2-3 gives the full variable domain: DVKVTQSSRYLVKRTGEKVFLECVQDMDHENMFWYRQDPGLGLRLIYFSYDVKMKEKGDIPEGYSVSREKKERFSLILESASTNQTSMYLCASPPREGFTDTQYFGPGTRLTVL.

There are a few counts of this clone. V usage is TRBV27 and J usage is TRBJ2-7; no clear D. Germline V gives CDR1 MNHEY, CDR2 SMNVEV (reference sequence). Trimming pared 6 bases from V and 6 bases from J, leaving 18 bases between. The CDR3 is made up of 14 amino acids. The CDR3, as DNA: TGTGCCAGCAGCAAAAGACCTACTACTGGCGAGCAGTACTTC. Translated, it gives CASSKRPTTGEQYF.